This T cell receptor beta chain was profiled in a study of tumor and adjacent non-tumor tissue in lung cancer. A modified ARM-PCR protocol with three rounds of nested PCR amplified TCRbeta. TCRdb called the multiplex PCR reads again in MiXCR, with one record for every CDR3 protein. The sample has around 57,000 distinct CDR3 sequences; around two thirds are singletons. This sample's RNA came from whole unsorted tissue. The normal lung tissue was taken more than 3 cm from the tumor edge. CDR1 is SGDLS and CDR2 is YYNGEE in the germline V gene. Unmatched junction bases numbered 11, after V lost 4 bases and J lost 6 bases. This CDR3 region has 16 residues. This clonotype turned up a few times.

This TCR derives from a man in his 70s with non-small cell lung cancer. The gene calls are TRBV9 and TRBJ2-2; TRBD1 agrees at 8 bases. The material sequenced was distant non-tumor lung tissue. The CDR3, as DNA: TGTGCCAGCAGCCTGCTTGAGACAGGGGTGGCCGGGGAGCTGTTTTTT. Protein: CASSLLETGVAGELFF.